The 9 T cell receptor beta chains listed next were all sequenced from one sample in a study of T cell responses to AZD1222 COVID-19 vaccine (dated by TCRdb to the early 2020s). Library creation used the immunoSEQ multiplex PCR assay. TCRdb obtained this table from immuneACCESS and retained in-frame rearrangements with V and J assigned. These tables miss some clones; where compared with another copy, unresolved V genes account for less than half of the shortfall, and the remainder is unexplained. In this sample the table shows 120,000 to 150,000 clones, around 83% of which occur a single time. Jointly, the top ten make up about 5.4% of the sample. What the time point label conveys for this sample: about 28 days (+/-7) after the second vaccine dose. The sequenced sample was peripheral blood, obtained 28 days after the second AZD1222 dose. These receptors were collected from an adult who received the AZD1222 COVID-19 vaccine.

The CDR3 reads CASSGEGTSGSPLHF. The DNA for the CDR3 is TGTGCCAGCAGTGGAGAGGGGACCTCGGGCTCACCCCTCCACTTT. The rearrangement joins TRBV2 to TRBJ1-6; TRBD1 is a possible D gene (5 bases). V was clipped by 4 bases and J by 10 bases, with 17 bases between them. Looked up from germline, CDR1 is SNHLY and CDR2 is FYNNEI. The CDR3 length is 15 residues.

The chain uses TRBV19 and TRBJ1-4; unclear D gene. CDR1 is LNHDA, CDR2 SQIVND, per germline (reference sequence). V lost 4 bases and J lost 4, with 10 bases in between. The CDR3 runs 14 residues. CDR3 loop: CASSKLGFNEKLFF. As DNA, the CDR3 is TGTGCCAGTAGTAAACTGGGGTTTAATGAAAAACTGTTTTTT.

The genes are TRBV4-1 and TRBJ2-7; TRBD2 aligns across 11 bases. V gave up 0 bases and J gave up 4 bases; unmatched junction bases: 2. Looked up from germline, CDR1 is MGHRA and CDR2 is YSYEKL. The CDR3 is 15 amino acids. CDR3 residues: CASSQEGLAGYEQYF. The CDR3 region has the DNA TGCGCCAGCAGCCAAGAAGGACTAGCGGGTTACGAGCAGTACTTC.

The V gene is TRBV10-3, the J gene TRBJ2-2; no reliable D call. Trimming shortened V by 8 bases and J by 0 bases, and 7 bases separated the two germline ends. This CDR3 is 13 amino acids long. Germline values: CDR1 ENHRY, CDR2 SYGVKD. CDR3 region: CAIATPNTGELFF. CDR3 nucleotide sequence: TGTGCCATCGCGACCCCGAACACCGGGGAGCTGTTTTTT.

The chain joins TRBV28 to TRBJ1-6, with 9 bases aligning to TRBD1. CDR1 is MDHEN, CDR2 SYDVKM, per germline. The CDR3 runs 14 residues. V trimming: 4 bases; J trimming: 18 bases; junction bases outside the gene matches: 13. CDR3 in amino acids: CASSSTRTGAVNHF. Here the CDR3 DNA reads TGTGCCAGCAGTTCAACCAGGACAGGGGCGGTGAACCACTTT.

The rearrangement joins TRBV27 to TRBJ1-2, with D possibly being TRBD1 (5 bases). The V end lost 2 bases, the J end lost 8 bases, and 12 bases lay between the germline ends. The CDR3 consists of 13 residues. Per germline, CDR1 MNHEY and CDR2 SMNVEV (reference sequence). This CDR3 is CASSLTQGGGYTF. The CDR3 nucleotides are TGTGCCAGCAGTTTAACCCAGGGTGGCGGCTACACCTTC.

The CDR3 region is CASSMRRYSYNEQFF. The CDR3 DNA is TGTGCCAGTAGTATGAGACGGTACTCCTACAATGAGCAGTTCTTC. The chain couples TRBV19 to TRBJ2-1, with D uncertain. Germline lookup yields CDR1 LNHDA and CDR2 SQIVND (reference sequence). V lost 3 bases to trimming and J lost 0 bases, with 9 bases between them. This CDR3 has 15 amino acids.

This sequence joins TRBV9 and TRBJ1-2, with 8 bases lining up with TRBD1. V was clipped by 4 bases and J by 5 bases; unmatched bases: 10. Germline V gives CDR1 SGDLS, CDR2 YYNGEE. The CDR3 length is 15 residues. The CDR3 sequence is CASSPGTGLGYGYTF. CDR3 DNA: TGTGCCAGCAGCCCCGGGACAGGATTGGGATATGGCTACACCTTC.

This clone has only a few counts. The genes are TRBV6-1 and TRBJ2-2; D unclear. The CDR3 sequence is 13 residues long. The germline V gene has CDR1 MNHNS and CDR2 SASEGT. V lost 3 bases and J lost 1, with 3 bases in between. The CDR3 reads CASSDRNTGELFF. The CDR3 nucleotides read TGTGCCAGCAGTGACAGGAACACCGGGGAGCTGTTTTTT.